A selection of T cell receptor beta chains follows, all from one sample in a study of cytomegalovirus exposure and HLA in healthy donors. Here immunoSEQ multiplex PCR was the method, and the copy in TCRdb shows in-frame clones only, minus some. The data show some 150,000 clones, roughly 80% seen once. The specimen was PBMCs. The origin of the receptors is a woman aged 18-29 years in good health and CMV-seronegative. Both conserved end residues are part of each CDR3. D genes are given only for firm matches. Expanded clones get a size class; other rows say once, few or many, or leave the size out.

CDR3nt: TGTGCCAGCAGAGGATCCCAGCGAGAGACCCAGTACTTC; CDR3aa: CASRGSQRETQYF; j_gene: TRBJ2-5; d_gene: NA; abundance: NA; v_gene: TRBV6-1
CDR3nt: TGTGCCAGCATTGAAGGGGAGGACCAGCCCCAGCATTTT; CDR3aa: CASIEGEDQPQHF; j_gene: TRBJ1-5; d_gene: NA; abundance: NA; v_gene: TRBV2
CDR3nt: TGTGCCAGCTGGAGAAGCACTGAAGCTTTCTTT; CDR3aa: CASWRSTEAFF; j_gene: TRBJ1-1; d_gene: NA; abundance: NA; v_gene: TRBV27
CDR3nt: TGTGCCAGCTCACCAGGGCAGGGGAATGGCTACACCTTC; CDR3aa: CASSPGQGNGYTF; j_gene: TRBJ1-2; d_gene: NA; abundance: NA; v_gene: TRBV18
CDR3nt: TGCGCCAGCAGCTCGGGACAAGGAACAAAGTTAACCGGGGAGCTGTTTTTT; CDR3aa: CASSSGQGTKLTGELFF; j_gene: TRBJ2-2; d_gene: NA; abundance: NA; v_gene: TRBV5-1
CDR3nt: TGTGCCAGCAGCTCCGGACTAGCGGGTAGAGACAATGAGCAGTTCTTC; CDR3aa: CASSSGLAGRDNEQFF; j_gene: TRBJ2-1; d_gene: TRBD2; abundance: NA; v_gene: TRBV11-3
CDR3nt: TGTGCCAGCTTACCCGCGGGACAGTTTAAAACAGATACGCAGTATTTT; CDR3aa: CASLPAGQFKTDTQYF; j_gene: TRBJ2-3; d_gene: NA; abundance: NA; v_gene: TRBV28
CDR3nt: NA; CDR3aa: CASSSSGLAGGRDTGELFF; j_gene: TRBJ2-2; d_gene: NA; abundance: few; v_gene: TRBV28
CDR3nt: TGTGCCAGCAGCCAATGGGACAGGGTCACTGAAGCTTTCTTT; CDR3aa: CASSQWDRVTEAFF; j_gene: TRBJ1-1; d_gene: TRBD1; abundance: NA; v_gene: TRBV7-9
CDR3nt: TGTGCCAGCAGCCAGCCCGAGCGGGAGGGCCGAGAGACCCAGTACTTC; CDR3aa: CASSQPEREGRETQYF; j_gene: TRBJ2-5; d_gene: TRBD2; abundance: NA; v_gene: TRBV16
CDR3nt: TGTGCCAGCAGCTTGGCGGAGACCCAGTACTTC; CDR3aa: CASSLAETQYF; j_gene: TRBJ2-5; d_gene: NA; abundance: once; v_gene: TRBV5-6
CDR3nt: TGTGCCGCAGGGGGTAGGGTAAACTTTTACAATGAGCAGTTCTTC; CDR3aa: CAAGGRVNFYNEQFF; j_gene: TRBJ2-1; d_gene: TRBD1; abundance: NA; v_gene: TRBV2